This T cell receptor (beta chain) was identified during a study of T cells in Graves' hyperthyroidism and ophthalmopathy. As for the study in general: Upon initial diagnosis and before any treatment, peripheral blood was collected.

From RNA transcripts, TCR beta CDR3 regions were amplified. RT-PCR in the first round (using the HTBI primer set) targeted the TCR CDR3. TCRdb re-called the multiplex PCR reads with MiXCR, one entry per CDR3 protein. Among 340,000 or so distinct CDR3 sequences, around a sixth were seen once, and the ten largest hold under 55%. This CDR3 region has 17 residues. J was trimmed by 7 bases and V by 1 base; bases with no gene match: 8. Germline CDR1 reads MNHEY; CDR2 reads SMNVEV (reference sequence). Study outcomes and limitations: Most thyroid clonotypes with frequency above 0.001 were detected in blood.

This clonotype has at least ten counts. Its antigen is as yet unknown. Calling Graves' hyperthyroidism stable meant ophthalmopathy did not progress within 18 months. Newly diagnosed hyperthyroidism patients aged 18 to 65 years had disease lasting under 2 months. The receptor comes from a woman aged 45-59 years with Graves' hyperthyroidism. This chain connects TRBV27 to TRBJ2-1, with 12 bases identical to TRBD2. What was sequenced was blood. The CDR3 region is CASSLFLAGGLRNEQFF. For the CDR3, the DNA is TGTGCCAGCAGTTTATTCCTAGCGGGAGGGCTCCGGAATGAGCAGTTCTTC.